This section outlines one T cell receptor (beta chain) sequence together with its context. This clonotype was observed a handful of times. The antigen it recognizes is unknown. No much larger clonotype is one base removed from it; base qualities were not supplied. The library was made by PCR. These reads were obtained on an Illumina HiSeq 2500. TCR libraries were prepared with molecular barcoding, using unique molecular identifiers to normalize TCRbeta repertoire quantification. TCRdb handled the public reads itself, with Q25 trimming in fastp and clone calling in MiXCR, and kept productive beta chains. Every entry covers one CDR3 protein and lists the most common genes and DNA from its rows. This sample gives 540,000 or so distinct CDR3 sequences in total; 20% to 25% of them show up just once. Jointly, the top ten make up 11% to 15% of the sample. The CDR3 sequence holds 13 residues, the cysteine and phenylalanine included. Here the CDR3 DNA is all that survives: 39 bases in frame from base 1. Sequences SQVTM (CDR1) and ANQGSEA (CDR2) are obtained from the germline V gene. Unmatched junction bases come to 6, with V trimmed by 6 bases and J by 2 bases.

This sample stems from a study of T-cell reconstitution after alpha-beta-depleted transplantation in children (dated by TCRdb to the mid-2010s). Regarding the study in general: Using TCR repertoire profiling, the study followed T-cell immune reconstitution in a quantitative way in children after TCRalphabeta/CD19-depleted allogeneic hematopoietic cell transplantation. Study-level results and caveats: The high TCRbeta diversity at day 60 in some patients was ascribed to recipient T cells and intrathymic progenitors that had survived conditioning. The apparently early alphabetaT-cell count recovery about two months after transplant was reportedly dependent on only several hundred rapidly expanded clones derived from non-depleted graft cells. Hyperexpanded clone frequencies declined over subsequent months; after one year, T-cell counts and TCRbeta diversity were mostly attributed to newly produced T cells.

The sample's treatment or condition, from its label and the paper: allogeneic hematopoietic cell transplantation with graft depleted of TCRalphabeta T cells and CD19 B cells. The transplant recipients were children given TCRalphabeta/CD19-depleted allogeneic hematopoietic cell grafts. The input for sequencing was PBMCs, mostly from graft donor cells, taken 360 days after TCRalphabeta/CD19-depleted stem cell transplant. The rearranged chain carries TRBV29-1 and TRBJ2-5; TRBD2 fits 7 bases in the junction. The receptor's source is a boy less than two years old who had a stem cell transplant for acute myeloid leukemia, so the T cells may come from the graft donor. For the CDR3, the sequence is CSVSVGGQETQYF. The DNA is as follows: TGCAGCGTATCTGTCGGGGGGCAAGAGACCCAGTACTTC. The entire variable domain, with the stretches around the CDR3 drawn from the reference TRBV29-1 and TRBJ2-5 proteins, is SAVISQKPSRDICQRGTSLTIQCQVDSQVTMMFWYRQQPGQSLTLIATANQGSEATYESGFVIDKFPISRPNLTFSTLTVSNMSPEDSSIYLCSVSVGGQETQYFGPGTRLLVL.